These T cell receptor beta chains were read from a single sample in a study of naive and memory T cell subsets. Via MiXCR, TCRdb re-called the 5' RACE reads, giving one row per CDR3 protein. The sample shows more than 50,000 distinct CDR3 sequences, around 8% of them seen only once. These TCRs come from a female donor in good health. CDR3s leave out the opening cysteine and the closing phenylalanine or tryptophan.

j_call: TRBJ1-4
v_call: TRBV10-3
cdr3_aa: AISESPIEEDLYEKLF

j_call: TRBJ2-7
v_call: TRBV5-5
cdr3_aa: ASSSGQAPWEQY

j_call: TRBJ2-1
v_call: TRBV7-8
cdr3_aa: ASSPPRGQTYNEQF

j_call: TRBJ2-1
v_call: TRBV6-1
cdr3_aa: ASIGTSDDEQF

j_call: TRBJ2-1
v_call: TRBV19
cdr3_aa: ASSISNEQF

j_call: TRBJ2-3
v_call: TRBV7-9
cdr3_aa: ASSSTGTGTPYTDTQY

j_call: TRBJ2-1
v_call: TRBV28
cdr3_aa: ASSFGSSYNEQF

j_call: TRBJ1-3
v_call: TRBV12-3/TRBV12-4
cdr3_aa: ASSFQGTSGNTIY

j_call: TRBJ2-2
v_call: TRBV4-1
cdr3_aa: ASSQERTGELF

j_call: TRBJ2-4
v_call: TRBV6-1
cdr3_aa: ASSVSENIQY

j_call: TRBJ1-1
v_call: TRBV27
cdr3_aa: ASSLKENTEAF

j_call: TRBJ1-2
v_call: TRBV24-1
cdr3_aa: ATRGPNNYGYT

j_call: TRBJ1-1
v_call: TRBV9
cdr3_aa: ASSVRGTMNTEAF

j_call: TRBJ2-3
v_call: TRBV9
cdr3_aa: ASSTTSLGIATDTQY

j_call: TRBJ1-2
v_call: TRBV4-2
cdr3_aa: ASSQDYRGHPINYGYT

j_call: TRBJ1-5
v_call: TRBV29-1
cdr3_aa: SVSLVGGAGNQPQH

j_call: TRBJ2-3
v_call: TRBV14
cdr3_aa: ASSQLATPDTQY

j_call: TRBJ1-1
v_call: TRBV7-9
cdr3_aa: ASGLGAEAF

j_call: TRBJ1-6
v_call: TRBV11-2
cdr3_aa: ASSLGPGTLGSPLH

j_call: TRBJ2-3
v_call: TRBV12-3/TRBV12-4
cdr3_aa: ASSLGSGGARDTQY

j_call: TRBJ2-7
v_call: TRBV29-1
cdr3_aa: SVNRGQGREQY

j_call: TRBJ2-7
v_call: TRBV9
cdr3_aa: ASSAGDTAYEQY

j_call: TRBJ2-1
v_call: TRBV7-9
cdr3_aa: ASSPARRDRAH

j_call: TRBJ1-5
v_call: TRBV2
cdr3_aa: ASIKDRAGSQPQH

j_call: TRBJ2-1
v_call: TRBV7-8
cdr3_aa: ASSSSNRGHEQF

j_call: TRBJ1-2
v_call: TRBV5-4
cdr3_aa: ASIRTGEDYGYT

j_call: TRBJ2-5
v_call: TRBV20-1
cdr3_aa: SARKTGQETQY

j_call: TRBJ2-3
v_call: TRBV20-1
cdr3_aa: SASGLDTQY